This entry concerns a single TCR beta chain. Clinical history as reported by participants underpinned cohort assignment. Method: immunoSEQ multiplex PCR; TCRdb's copy keeps in-frame clones and lacks some. The table includes some 250,000 clones, more than 75% detected once. This specimen belongs to a study of blood T cell repertoires in COVID-19. About the study: Sites across the United States, Italy and Spain contributed samples from acute and convalescent COVID-19.

V shed 4 bases and J shed 0 bases, with 14 bases lying between them. Germline CDR1 is SGHRS and CDR2 is YFSETQ. The CDR3 covers 17 residues. The specimen was PBMCs or T cells enriched from blood (not recorded which). This sequence was found in a young man who had recovered from COVID-19. The chain has TRBV5-1 and TRBJ1-6, with D possibly being TRBD1 (6 bases). This chain's CDR3 is CASSPGGGTSYNSPLHF. CDR3 DNA: TGCGCCAGCAGCCCTGGGGGCGGAACCTCCTATAATTCACCCCTCCACTTT.